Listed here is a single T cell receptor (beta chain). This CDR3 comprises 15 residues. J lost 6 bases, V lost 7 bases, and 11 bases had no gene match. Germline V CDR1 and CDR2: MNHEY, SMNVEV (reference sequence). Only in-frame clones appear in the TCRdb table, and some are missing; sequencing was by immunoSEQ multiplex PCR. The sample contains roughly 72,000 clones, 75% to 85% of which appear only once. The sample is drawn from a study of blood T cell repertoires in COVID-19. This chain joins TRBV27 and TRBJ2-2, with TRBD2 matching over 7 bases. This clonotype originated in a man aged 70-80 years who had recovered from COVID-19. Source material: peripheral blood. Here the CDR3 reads CASTASGSLSGELFF. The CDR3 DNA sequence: TGTGCCAGCACGGCTAGCGGCTCCCTTTCCGGGGAGCTGTTTTTT.